The 17 T cell receptor beta chains listed next were all sequenced from one sample in a study of T cells after posttransplantation cyclophosphamide. The table came from immunoSEQ multiplex PCR; TCRdb's copy has only in-frame clones and leaves some out. The sample holds over 20,000 clones; roughly 97% are singletons and the top ten take over 0.1%. Cells defined as naive were viable CD3+CD4+ or CD3+CD8+ and CCR7+CD45RA+CD45RO-CD95-CD27+CD28+. The material sequenced was naive CD4+ T cells sorted from PBMCs. Receptors originate from a man aged 45-65 years in good health, CMV-negative, and a related stem cell transplant donor.

The chain links TRBV18 to TRBJ1-5; possible D gene TRBD1, 6 bases. The V gene lost 6 bases and the J gene lost 4 bases, with 10 bases spanning the gap. Per germline, CDR1 KGHSH and CDR2 LQKENI. The CDR3 loop spans 13 amino acids. CDR3 DNA: TGTGCCAGCTCTAAGCAGGGGAATCAGCCCCAGCATTTT. Translated: CASSKQGNQPQHF.

The count of this clone is one. The V gene is TRBV18, the J gene TRBJ2-1, with TRBD2 as a possible D gene (5 bases). The CDR3 runs 12 residues. The V end lost 2 bases, the J end lost 7 bases, and 6 bases lay between the germline ends. The V gene's germline CDR1 is KGHSH and CDR2 LQKENI. The CDR3 sequence: CASSPGGNEQFF. The DNA of the CDR3 is TGTGCCAGCTCACCAGGAGGAAATGAGCAGTTCTTC.

The rearrangement uses TRBV9 and TRBJ2-7; possibly TRBD2 for D (5 bases). The germline gives CDR1 SGDLS, CDR2 YYNGEE. The V gene lost 0 bases and the J gene lost 3 bases, with 13 bases spanning the gap. CDR3 size: 15 residues. Here the CDR3 DNA reads TGTGCCAGCAGCGTAGATCCAGCGGCGTACTACGAGCAGTACTTC. As protein: CASSVDPAAYYEQYF.

This clone was detected once. The chain carries TRBV6-1 and TRBJ2-4; 9 positions match TRBD1. V shed 6 bases and J 5 bases; nucleotides not matched to a gene: 2. CDR3 length: 13 residues. CDR1 is MNHNS and CDR2 is SASEGT in the germline V gene. CDR3 in amino acids: CASRRTGENIQYF. In DNA, the CDR3 is TGTGCCAGCAGGAGGACAGGGGAAAACATTCAGTACTTC.

The rearrangement uses TRBV7-2 and TRBJ1-5; 7 nucleotides align to TRBD1. Germline V gene data show CDR1 as SGHTA and CDR2 as FQGNSA. The CDR3 is 15 amino acids. The junction had 4 bases not matched to a gene; V was cut back by 2 bases and J by 3 bases. CDR3 nucleotide sequence: TGTGCCAGCAGCTTAACAGGGGTTACCAATCAGCCCCAGCATTTT. Its protein is CASSLTGVTNQPQHF. The whole variable domain, remainder taken from reference TRBV7-2 and TRBJ1-5, is GAGVSQSPSNKVTEKGKDVELRCDPISGHTALYWYRQSLGQGLEFLIYFQGNSAPDKSGLPSDRFSAERTGGSVSTLTIQRTQQEDSAVYLCASSLTGVTNQPQHFGDGTRLSIL.

The chain uses TRBV7-2 and TRBJ1-6, with 7 bases that match TRBD1. This CDR3 comprises 12 residues. Germline assignment: CDR1 SGHTA and CDR2 FQGNSA. V lost 1 base and J lost 16; bases outside the gene matches: 4. The CDR3 here is CASSLGQGLLHF. The CDR3 DNA reads as TGTGCCAGCAGCTTAGGACAGGGACTTCTCCACTTT.

The V call is TRBV2, the J call TRBJ1-2; 7 nucleotides agree with TRBD1. Germline assignment: CDR1 SNHLY and CDR2 FYNNEI. V shed 7 bases and J 4 bases; nucleotides not matched to a gene: 6. CDR3 length: 13 amino acids. The CDR3 region is CASTVGTAYGYTF. The DNA for the CDR3 is TGTGCCAGCACCGTCGGGACAGCCTATGGCTACACCTTC.

This clone was counted once. The chain couples TRBV18 to TRBJ1-1; 9 bases map to TRBD1. The CDR3 covers 13 residues. Trimming took 3 bases from V and 7 from J; bases not matched to a gene: 3. Germline V gives CDR1 KGHSH, CDR2 LQKENI. This chain's CDR3 is CASSPRTGDEAFF. CDR3 bases: TGTGCCAGCTCACCCCGGACAGGGGATGAAGCTTTCTTT.

This clone was counted between two and nine times. The chain combines TRBV25-1 with TRBJ1-4, with TRBD1 identical over 8 bases. From germline, CDR1 is MGHDK and CDR2 SYGVNS. V shed 2 bases, J shed 2 bases, and the junction held 4 bases outside the gene matches. The CDR3 totals 16 residues. The CDR3 DNA reads TGTGCCAGCAGTGAACCTACAGGGGGGACTAATGAAAAACTGTTTTTT. Residues: CASSEPTGGTNEKLFF.

This clone turned up a few times. V is TRBV5-8 and J is TRBJ1-6; 10 bases are a match to TRBD1. The germline V gene encodes CDR1 SGHTS and CDR2 YDEGEE. The CDR3 runs 14 residues. V was pared by 4 bases and J by 8 bases, with 3 bases of the junction left unmatched. CDR3 DNA sequence: TGTGCCAGCAGCCCCGGGACAGGGGATTCACCCCTCCACTTT. The encoded protein is CASSPGTGDSPLHF.

The V gene is TRBV18, the J gene TRBJ1-1; the match to TRBD1 covers 9 bases. There are 17 residues in the CDR3. Germline V CDR1 and CDR2: KGHSH, LQKENI. The V segment lost 6 bases and the J segment 0 bases; nucleotides outside the gene matches: 11. As DNA, the CDR3 is TGTGCCAGCTCTCCTCCGGGACAGGGTTCTATGAACACTGAAGCTTTCTTT. Encoded protein: CASSPPGQGSMNTEAFF. Drawing the rest from reference TRBV18 and TRBJ1-1, the complete variable domain is NAGVMQNPRHLVRRRGQEARLRCSPMKGHSHVYWYRQLPEEGLKFMVYLQKENIIDESGMPKERFSAEFPKEGPSILRIQQVVRGDSAAYFCASSPPGQGSMNTEAFFGQGTRLTVV.

The chain combines TRBV7-2 with TRBJ1-2, with 8 nucleotides matching TRBD1. Germline values: CDR1 SGHTA, CDR2 FQGNSA. The V segment lost 0 bases and the J segment 4 bases; nucleotides outside the gene matches: 4. This CDR3 spans 15 amino acids. CDR3 protein: CASSLAQGAGYGYTF. The CDR3 nucleotides are TGTGCCAGCAGCTTAGCGCAGGGGGCAGGCTATGGCTACACCTTC.

This chain uses TRBV19 with TRBJ2-7, with D perhaps matching TRBD1 (6 bases). This CDR3 contains 15 residues. The germline V and J ends were trimmed by 4 bases and 4 bases, with 17 bases remaining between them. From germline, CDR1 is LNHDA and CDR2 SQIVND (reference sequence). CDR3 DNA: TGTGCCAGTAGTAGCTCGAGGGGACACAATTACGAGCAGTACTTC. Protein sequence: CASSSSRGHNYEQYF.

The V gene is TRBV18, the J gene TRBJ2-7; D gene ambiguous. V shed 6 bases and J shed 3 bases, with 6 bases lying between them. This CDR3 has 11 residues. The V gene's germline CDR1 is KGHSH and CDR2 LQKENI. CDR3 amino acids: CASSQNYEQYF. In DNA, the CDR3 is TGTGCCAGCTCCCAGAACTACGAGCAGTACTTC.

V is TRBV5-4 and J is TRBJ1-6; TRBD1 matches 12 bases. CDR3 length: 18 residues. Germline assignment: CDR1 SGHNT and CDR2 YYREEE (reference sequence). V lost 4 bases, J lost 1 base, and 6 bases stayed unmatched. The CDR3 is CASSRGQGAGSYNSPLHF. The CDR3 DNA sequence: TGTGCCAGCAGCCGGGGACAGGGGGCCGGGTCCTATAATTCACCCCTCCACTTT. The whole variable domain, remainder taken from reference TRBV5-4 and TRBJ1-6, is ETGVTQSPTHLIKTRGQQVTLRCSSQSGHNTVSWYQQALGQGPQFIFQYYREEENGRGNFPPRFSGLQFPNYSSELNVNALELDDSALYLCASSRGQGAGSYNSPLHFGNGTRLTVT.

This chain joins TRBV7-3 and TRBJ2-1, with D possibly matching TRBD2 (6 bases). Germline V gene lookup returns CDR1 SGHTA and CDR2 FQGTGA. The germline V and J ends were trimmed by 3 bases and 3 bases, with 12 bases remaining between them. CDR3 length equals 15 residues. CDR3 DNA sequence: TGTGCCAGCAGCTTGGCGGGGTCGGTCTACAATGAGCAGTTCTTC. Amino acids: CASSLAGSVYNEQFF.

The genes are TRBV28 and TRBJ1-5, with D maybe TRBD1 (5 bases). Germline CDR1 MDHEN, CDR2 SYDVKM. The CDR3 is 13 residues long. CDR3 DNA: TGTTCTGCAGGGCCGAATAGCAATCAGCCCCAGCATTTT. Translated, it gives CSAGPNSNQPQHF.